This is a list of T cell receptor beta chains from one sample in a study of blood T cell repertoires in COVID-19. Measured with immunoSEQ multiplex PCR; TCRdb has only the in-frame clones, and not every one. The sample records some 250,000 clones, roughly 91% being singletons. Sequencing was done on a sample of PBMCs or T cells enriched from blood (not recorded which). Receptors were obtained from a man aged 35 to 55 who had recovered from COVID-19. Both conserved end residues are part of each CDR3. D genes are given only for firm matches. Clone sizes are given selectively: once, few, many, or a class where the clone is expanded.

V,J,D,size,CDR3,DNA
TRBV9,TRBJ2-5,NA,NA,CASSGAGTGPINQETQYF,TGTGCCAGCAGCGGGGCCGGGACTGGCCCGATAAACCAAGAGACCCAGTACTTC
TRBV19,TRBJ2-2,TRBD1,NA,CASSLGQGRANTGELFF,TGTGCCAGTAGTCTAGGACAGGGCAGAGCGAACACCGGGGAGCTGTTTTTT
TRBV6-5,TRBJ2-1,NA,NA,CASSYLADYSYNEQFF,TGTGCCAGCAGTTACCTGGCAGACTACTCCTACAATGAGCAGTTCTTC
TRBV27,TRBJ2-7,TRBD2,NA,CASRPLLGLAGHEQYF,TGTGCCAGCAGACCCCTGCTTGGACTAGCGGGTCACGAGCAGTACTTC
TRBV18,TRBJ1-4,NA,NA,CASSPRGVVNEKLFF,TGTGCCAGCTCACCTCGGGGGGTTGTTAATGAAAAACTGTTTTTT
TRBV25-1,TRBJ1-6,NA,NA,CASSELRGSPLHF,TGTGCCAGCAGTGAATTAAGGGGTTCACCCCTCCACTTT
TRBV2,TRBJ1-5,TRBD1,few,CASNGRGSQPQHF,TGTGCCAGCAATGGCAGGGGGAGTCAGCCCCAGCATTTT
TRBV10-3,TRBJ1-1,NA,NA,CAISEVRTRDWNTEAFF,TGTGCCATCAGTGAAGTTCGCACCCGGGATTGGAACACTGAAGCTTTCTTT
TRBV11-2,TRBJ2-3,TRBD2,NA,CASSPRASGSSTDTQYF,TGTGCCAGCAGCCCGAGGGCTAGCGGTTCTAGCACAGATACGCAGTATTTT
TRBV6-2/TRBV6-3,TRBJ2-3,NA,NA,CASSYSSVPDTQYF,TGTGCCAGCAGTTACTCTAGCGTTCCAGATACGCAGTATTTT
TRBV14,TRBJ2-6,NA,NA,CASSRSGEPGANVLTF,TGTGCCAGCAGCCGGTCAGGGGAACCTGGGGCCAACGTCCTGACTTTC
TRBV28,TRBJ2-3,TRBD2,NA,CASSPDIAGFATDTQYF,TGTGCCAGCAGTCCCGATATAGCGGGTTTTGCGACAGATACGCAGTATTTT
TRBV28,TRBJ2-7,TRBD2,NA,CASSFRLANPYEQYF,TGTGCCAGCAGTTTTCGACTAGCGAACCCCTACGAGCAGTACTTC
TRBV12-3/TRBV12-4,TRBJ1-3,NA,NA,CASSASAGNTIYF,TGTGCCAGCAGCGCGAGTGCTGGAAACACCATATATTTT
TRBV6-5,TRBJ1-5,NA,NA,CASGRGQRDQPQHF,TGTGCCAGCGGTAGAGGTCAACGCGATCAGCCCCAGCATTTT
TRBV28,TRBJ2-7,NA,NA,CASSLKSNSYEQYF,TGTGCCAGCAGTTTAAAGAGTAACTCCTACGAGCAGTACTTC
TRBV7-9,TRBJ2-4,NA,NA,CASSLQGAGNIQYF,TGTGCCAGCAGCTTACAAGGGGCAGGAAACATTCAGTACTTC
TRBV10-2,TRBJ1-4,TRBD1,NA,CAISQGDEKLFF,TGCGCCATATCACAGGGGGATGAAAAACTGTTTTTT
TRBV5-6,TRBJ1-1,TRBD1,NA,CASSLVGRDRPTEAFF,TGTGCCAGCAGCTTGGTTGGCCGGGACAGGCCCACTGAAGCTTTCTTT
TRBV5-1,TRBJ2-7,NA,NA,CASSRGQSGSYEQYF,TGCGCCAGCAGCCGGGGACAATCGGGGAGCTACGAGCAGTACTTC
TRBV6-5,TRBJ1-4,NA,NA,CASSYQIGGGEKLFF,TGTGCCAGCAGTTACCAGATAGGGGGTGGTGAAAAACTGTTTTTT
TRBV7-3,TRBJ1-2,NA,NA,CASSPDSDYGYTF,TGTGCCAGCAGCCCCGACTCAGACTATGGCTACACCTTC
TRBV24-1,TRBJ1-1,TRBD1,once,CATSDSGQGDTEAFF,TGTGCCACCAGTGATTCGGGACAGGGAGACACTGAAGCTTTCTTT
TRBV12-3/TRBV12-4,TRBJ2-7,NA,NA,CASRPPGAVEQYF,TGTGCCAGCAGACCTCCTGGGGCAGTCGAGCAGTACTTC
TRBV7-3,TRBJ2-3,NA,NA,CASSPVRSTDTQYF,TGTGCCAGCAGCCCGGTGAGAAGCACAGATACGCAGTATTTT
TRBV4-1,TRBJ1-4,NA,NA,CASSGPRGSNEKLFF,TGCGCCAGCAGCGGACCCCGGGGATCTAATGAAAAACTGTTTTTT
TRBV12-3/TRBV12-4,TRBJ1-2,TRBD1,NA,CASSPTTGLSYTF,TGTGCCAGCAGTCCAACGACAGGGTTGAGCTACACCTTC